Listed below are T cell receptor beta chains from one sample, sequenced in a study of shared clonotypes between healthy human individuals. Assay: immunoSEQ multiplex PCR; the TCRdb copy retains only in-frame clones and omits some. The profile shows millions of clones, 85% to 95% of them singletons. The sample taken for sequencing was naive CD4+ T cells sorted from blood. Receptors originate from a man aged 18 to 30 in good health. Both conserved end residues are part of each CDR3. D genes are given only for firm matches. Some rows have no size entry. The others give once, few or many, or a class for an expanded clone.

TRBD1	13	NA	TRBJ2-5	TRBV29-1	CSVETGKRETQYF	TGCAGCGTGGAGACAGGGAAGCGGGAGACCCAGTACTTC
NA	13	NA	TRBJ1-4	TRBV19	CASSIDRGGKLFF	TGTGCCAGTAGTATAGATCGGGGCGGAAAACTGTTTTTT
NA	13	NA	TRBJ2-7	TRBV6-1	CASISWLPYEQYF	TGTGCCAGCATTAGTTGGCTTCCCTACGAGCAGTACTTC
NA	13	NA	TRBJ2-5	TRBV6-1	CASSAGTAETQYF	TGTGCCAGCAGTGCAGGGACGGCAGAGACCCAGTACTTC
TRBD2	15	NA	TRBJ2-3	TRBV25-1	CASSPFRGGLDTQYF	TGTGCCAGCAGTCCATTCCGCGGGGGGTTAGATACGCAGTATTTT
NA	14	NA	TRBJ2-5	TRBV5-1	CASSPEWGWETQYF	TGCGCCAGCAGCCCCGAGTGGGGATGGGAGACCCAGTACTTC
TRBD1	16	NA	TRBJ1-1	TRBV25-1	CASRGVLGQLNTEAFF	TGTGCCAGCAGAGGTGTGTTGGGACAGCTAAACACTGAAGCTTTCTTT
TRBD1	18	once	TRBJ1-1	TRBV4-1	CASSQDIWEGTGGTEAFF	TGCGCCAGCAGCCAAGATATATGGGAGGGGACAGGGGGCACTGAAGCTTTCTTT
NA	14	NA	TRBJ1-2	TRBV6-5	CASSYGPLQYGYTF	TGTGCCAGCAGTTACGGGCCATTGCAGTATGGCTACACCTTC
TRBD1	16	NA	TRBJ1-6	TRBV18	CASSIYGTGSNSPLHF	TGTGCCAGCTCAATCTACGGGACAGGGTCCAATTCACCCCTCCACTTT
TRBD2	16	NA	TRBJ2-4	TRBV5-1	CASSLNSGGAENIQYF	TGCGCCAGCAGCTTGAATAGCGGGGGGGCCGAAAACATTCAGTACTTC
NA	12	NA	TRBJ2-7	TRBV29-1	CSVGTDRGEQYF	TGCAGCGTTGGAACCGATCGGGGGGAGCAGTACTTC
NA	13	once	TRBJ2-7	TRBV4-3	CASSQDLPEVQYF	TGCGCCAGCAGCCAAGATTTGCCAGAAGTTCAGTACTTC
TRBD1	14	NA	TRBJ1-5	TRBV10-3	CAISTGEPNQPQHF	TGTGCCATCTCAACAGGGGAACCCAATCAGCCCCAGCATTTT
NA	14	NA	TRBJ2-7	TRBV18	CASSPTGISYEQYF	TGTGCCAGCTCACCTACGGGTATTAGCTACGAGCAGTACTTC
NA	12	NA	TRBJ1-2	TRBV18	CASSPGEVGYTF	TGTGCCAGCTCACCAGGGGAGGTCGGCTACACCTTC
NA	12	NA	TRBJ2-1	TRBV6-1	CASSAVGWEQFF	TGTGCCAGCAGTGCCGTGGGATGGGAGCAGTTCTTC
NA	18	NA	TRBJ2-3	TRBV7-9	CASSQGYGVAASTDTQYF	TGTGCCAGCAGTCAAGGGTACGGGGTAGCGGCTAGCACAGATACGCAGTATTTT
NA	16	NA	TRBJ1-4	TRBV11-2	CASSSQTSAAGEKLFF	TGTGCCAGCAGCTCACAGACAAGTGCGGCGGGTGAAAAACTGTTTTTT
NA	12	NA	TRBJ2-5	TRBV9	CASSVERETQYF	TGTGCCAGCAGCGTAGAACGAGAGACCCAGTACTTC
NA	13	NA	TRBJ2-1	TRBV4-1	CASSESPLAKRFF	TGCGCCAGCAGCGAAAGTCCACTAGCTAAGCGGTTCTTC
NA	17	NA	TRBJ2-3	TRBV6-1	CASSDRPPAGSKDTQYF	TGTGCCAGCAGTGATCGTCCCCCGGCGGGGTCTAAGGATACGCAGTATTTT
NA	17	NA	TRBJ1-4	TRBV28	CASRSKGVRSTNEKLFF	TGTGCCAGCAGGAGCAAGGGGGTTAGGTCAACTAATGAAAAACTGTTTTTT
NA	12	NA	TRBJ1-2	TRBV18	CASSPGSHGYTF	TGTGCCAGCTCACCAGGGTCTCATGGCTACACCTTC
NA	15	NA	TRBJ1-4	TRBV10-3	CAISPTGSTNEKLFF	TGTGCCATCAGCCCGACCGGTTCAACTAATGAAAAACTGTTTTTT
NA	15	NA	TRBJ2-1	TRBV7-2	CASSRGLSSYNEQFF	TGTGCCAGCAGCCGGGGTCTGAGCTCCTACAATGAGCAGTTCTTC
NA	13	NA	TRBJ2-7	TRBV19	CASSIGNSYEQYF	TGTGCCAGTAGTATCGGGAATTCCTACGAGCAGTACTTC
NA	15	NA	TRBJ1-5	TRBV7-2	CASQGGAGRNQPQHF	TGTGCCAGCCAGGGTGGGGCAGGGAGGAATCAGCCCCAGCATTTT
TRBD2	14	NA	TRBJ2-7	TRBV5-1	CASSPERGGYEQYF	TGCGCCAGCAGCCCCGAGCGGGGAGGTTACGAGCAGTACTTC
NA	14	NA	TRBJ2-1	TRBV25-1	CASSVAGLYNEQFF	TGTGCCAGCAGTGTGGCGGGCCTCTACAATGAGCAGTTCTTC
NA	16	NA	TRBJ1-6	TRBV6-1	CASSDGGLYIETALHF	TGTGCCAGCAGTGACGGCGGGCTTTATATCGAAACGGCCCTCCACTTT
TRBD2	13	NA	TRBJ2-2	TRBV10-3	CASGLVETGELFF	TGTGCCAGCGGACTAGTGGAAACCGGGGAGCTGTTTTTT
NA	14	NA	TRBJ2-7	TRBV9	CASSVEGTPNEQYF	TGTGCCAGCAGCGTTGAGGGTACCCCGAACGAGCAGTACTTC
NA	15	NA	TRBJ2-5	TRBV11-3	CASSSGGSSLETQYF	TGTGCCAGCAGCTCTGGGGGTTCCAGTCTAGAGACCCAGTACTTC
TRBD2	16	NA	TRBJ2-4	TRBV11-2	CASSLAGGIAKNIQYF	TGTGCCAGCAGTCTAGCGGGAGGGATAGCCAAAAACATTCAGTACTTC
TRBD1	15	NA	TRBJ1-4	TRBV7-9	CASSLGGTGNEKLFF	TGTGCCAGCAGCTTAGGGGGGACAGGGAATGAAAAACTGTTTTTT